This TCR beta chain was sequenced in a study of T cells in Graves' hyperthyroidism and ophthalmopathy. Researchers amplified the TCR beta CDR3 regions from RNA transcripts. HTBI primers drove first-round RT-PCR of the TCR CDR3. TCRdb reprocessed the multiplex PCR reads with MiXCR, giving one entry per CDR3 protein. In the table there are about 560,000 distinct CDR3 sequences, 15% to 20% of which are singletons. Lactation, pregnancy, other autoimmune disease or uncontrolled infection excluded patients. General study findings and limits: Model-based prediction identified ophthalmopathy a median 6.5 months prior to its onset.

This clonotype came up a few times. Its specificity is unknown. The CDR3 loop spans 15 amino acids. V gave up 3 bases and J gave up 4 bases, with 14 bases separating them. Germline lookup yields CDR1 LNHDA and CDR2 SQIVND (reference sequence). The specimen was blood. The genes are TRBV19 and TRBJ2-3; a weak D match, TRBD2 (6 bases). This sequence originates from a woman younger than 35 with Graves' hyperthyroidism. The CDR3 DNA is TGTGCCAGTAGTATTTGGTCGGGAGCGGCAGATACGCAGTATTTT. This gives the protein CASSIWSGAADTQYF.